This T cell receptor (beta chain) was recovered during a study of blood T cells in healthy people across ages. With regard to this clonotype: What it recognizes is unknown.

Notes on the study in general: Strong correlation was found linking TCR beta diversity to naive T cell percentage.

This CDR3 is built from 14 residues. A second roughly 6 to 11 cycle PCR used barcoded and J-beta primers. TCRdb called the 5' RACE reads again in MiXCR, with one record for every CDR3 protein. This table holds under 1,100,000 distinct CDR3 sequences, roughly a quarter found once. These data also featured in a second study, about T cells of mothers and their children. According to that study: A few healthy Caucasian mothers gave samples, and so did their six children.

Input material: blood. The chain links TRBV12-3 or TRBV12-4 to TRBJ2-5; TRBD1 matches 9 bases. The J call could be wrong; TRBJ2-1 is a better fit for the DNA end. The origin of this receptor is a girl aged 2-10 years in good health. The CDR3 spells CASSFGGQGYEQFF. The CDR3 nucleotides read TGTGCCAGCAGTTTCGGGGGACAGGGTTATGAGCAGTTCTTC.